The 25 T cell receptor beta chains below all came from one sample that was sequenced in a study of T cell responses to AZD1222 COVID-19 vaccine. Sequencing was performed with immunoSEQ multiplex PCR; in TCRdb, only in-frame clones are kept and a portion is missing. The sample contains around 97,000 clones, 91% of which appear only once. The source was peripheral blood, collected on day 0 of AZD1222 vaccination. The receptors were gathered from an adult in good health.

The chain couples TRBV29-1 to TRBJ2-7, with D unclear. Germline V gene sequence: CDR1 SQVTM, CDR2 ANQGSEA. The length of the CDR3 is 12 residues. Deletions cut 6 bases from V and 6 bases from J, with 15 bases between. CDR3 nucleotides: TGCAGCGTGGTGCAGGAAAACCGCGAGCAGTACTTC. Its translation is CSVVQENREQYF.

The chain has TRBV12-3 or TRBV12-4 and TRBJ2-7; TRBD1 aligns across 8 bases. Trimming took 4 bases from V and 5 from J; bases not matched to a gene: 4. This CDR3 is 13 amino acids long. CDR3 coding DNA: TGTGCCAGCAGTTCCCGACAGGGGAACGAGCAGTACTTC. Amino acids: CASSSRQGNEQYF.

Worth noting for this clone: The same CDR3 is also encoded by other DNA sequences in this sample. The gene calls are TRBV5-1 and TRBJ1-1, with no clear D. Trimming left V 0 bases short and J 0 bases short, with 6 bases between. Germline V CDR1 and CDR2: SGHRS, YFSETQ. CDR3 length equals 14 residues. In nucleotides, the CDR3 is TGCGCCAGCAGCTTGGGGGCGATGAACACTGAAGCTTTCTTT. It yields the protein CASSLGAMNTEAFF.

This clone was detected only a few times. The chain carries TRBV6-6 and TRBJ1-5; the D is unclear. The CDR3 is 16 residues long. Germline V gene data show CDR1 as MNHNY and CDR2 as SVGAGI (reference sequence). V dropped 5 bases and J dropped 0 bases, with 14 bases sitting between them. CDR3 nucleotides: TGTGCCAGCAGTCGAGAGAGATGCGATAGCAATCAGCCCCAGCATTTT. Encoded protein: CASSRERCDSNQPQHF.

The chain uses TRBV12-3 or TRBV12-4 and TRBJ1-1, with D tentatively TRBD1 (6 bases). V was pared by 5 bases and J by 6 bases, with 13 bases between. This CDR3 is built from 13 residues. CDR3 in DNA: TGTGCCAGCAGTCGGACAGAGGGGTCTGAAGCTTTCTTT. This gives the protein CASSRTEGSEAFF.

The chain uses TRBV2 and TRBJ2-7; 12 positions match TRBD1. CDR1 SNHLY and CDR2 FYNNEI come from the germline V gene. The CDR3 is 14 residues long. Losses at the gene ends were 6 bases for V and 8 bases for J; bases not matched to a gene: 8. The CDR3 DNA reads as TGTGCCAGCAGCTCGGAGGGACAGGGGGCCAAGCAGTACTTC. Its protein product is CASSSEGQGAKQYF.

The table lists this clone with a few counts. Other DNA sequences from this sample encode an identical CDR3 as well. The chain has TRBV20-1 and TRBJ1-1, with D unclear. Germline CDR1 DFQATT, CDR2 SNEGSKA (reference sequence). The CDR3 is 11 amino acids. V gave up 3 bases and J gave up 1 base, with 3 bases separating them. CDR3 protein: CSARENTEAFF. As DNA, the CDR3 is TGCAGTGCTAGGGAGAACACTGAAGCTTTCTTT.

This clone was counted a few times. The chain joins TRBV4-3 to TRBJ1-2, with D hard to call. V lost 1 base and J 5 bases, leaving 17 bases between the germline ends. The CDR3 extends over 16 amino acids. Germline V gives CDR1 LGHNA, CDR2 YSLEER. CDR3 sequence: CASSQGRAGGKYGYTF. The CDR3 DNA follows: TGCGCCAGCAGCCAAGGTAGGGCAGGAGGAAAGTATGGCTACACCTTC.

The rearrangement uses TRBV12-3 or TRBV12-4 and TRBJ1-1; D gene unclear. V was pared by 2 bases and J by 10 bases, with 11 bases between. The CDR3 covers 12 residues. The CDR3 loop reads CASSLSLRGAFF. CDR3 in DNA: TGTGCCAGCAGTTTAAGTTTGAGAGGAGCTTTCTTT.

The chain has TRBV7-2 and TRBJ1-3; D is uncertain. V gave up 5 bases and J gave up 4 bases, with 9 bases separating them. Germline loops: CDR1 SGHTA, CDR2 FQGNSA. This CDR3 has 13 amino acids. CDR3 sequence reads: CASSRNQGNTIYF. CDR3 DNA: TGTGCCAGCAGCCGAAACCAGGGAAACACCATATATTTT. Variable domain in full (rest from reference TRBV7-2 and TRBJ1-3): GAGVSQSPSNKVTEKGKDVELRCDPISGHTALYWYRQSLGQGLEFLIYFQGNSAPDKSGLPSDRFSAERTGGSVSTLTIQRTQQEDSAVYLCASSRNQGNTIYFGEGSWLTVV.

CDR3 coding DNA: TGTGCCAGCTCTACCGGAGGGGGAGGAGATTATGGCTACACCTTC. This translates into CASSTGGGGDYGYTF. V gene TRBV18 combines with J gene TRBJ1-2, with D maybe TRBD1 (6 bases). Germline CDR1 and CDR2: KGHSH and LQKENI. This CDR3 has 15 residues. V shed 6 bases and J shed 5 bases, with 19 bases lying between them.

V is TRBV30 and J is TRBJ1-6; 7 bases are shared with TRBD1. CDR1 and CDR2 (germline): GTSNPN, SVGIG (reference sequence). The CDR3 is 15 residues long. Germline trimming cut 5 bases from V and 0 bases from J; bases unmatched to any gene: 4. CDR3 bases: TGTGCCTGGTCCCCAGGGGGCTCCTATAATTCACCCCTCCACTTT. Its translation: CAWSPGGSYNSPLHF. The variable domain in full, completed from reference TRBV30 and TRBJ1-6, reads SQTIHQWPATLVQPVGSPLSLECTVEGTSNPNLYWYRQAAGRGLQLLFYSVGIGQISSEVPQNLSASRPQDRQFILSSKKLLLSDSGFYLCAWSPGGSYNSPLHFGNGTRLTVT.

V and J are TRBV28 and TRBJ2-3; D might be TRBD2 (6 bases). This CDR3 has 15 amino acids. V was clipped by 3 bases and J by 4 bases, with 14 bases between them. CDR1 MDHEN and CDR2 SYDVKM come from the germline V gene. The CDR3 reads CASSFRAGQPDTQYF. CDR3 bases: TGTGCCAGCAGTTTTCGTGCGGGGCAACCAGATACGCAGTATTTT.

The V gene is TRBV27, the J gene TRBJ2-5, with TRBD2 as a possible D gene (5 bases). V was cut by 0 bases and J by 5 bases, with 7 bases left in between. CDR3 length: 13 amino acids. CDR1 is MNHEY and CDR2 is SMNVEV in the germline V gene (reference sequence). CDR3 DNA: TGTGCCAGCAGTTTATCGACGGGGGAGACCCAGTACTTC. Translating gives CASSLSTGETQYF.

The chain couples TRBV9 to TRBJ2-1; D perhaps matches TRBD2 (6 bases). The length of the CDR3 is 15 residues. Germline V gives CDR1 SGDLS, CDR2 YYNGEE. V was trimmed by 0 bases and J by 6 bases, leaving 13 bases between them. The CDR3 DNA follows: TGTGCCAGCAGCGTAGGGTCACTGACTAGCAATGAGCAGTTCTTC. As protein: CASSVGSLTSNEQFF.

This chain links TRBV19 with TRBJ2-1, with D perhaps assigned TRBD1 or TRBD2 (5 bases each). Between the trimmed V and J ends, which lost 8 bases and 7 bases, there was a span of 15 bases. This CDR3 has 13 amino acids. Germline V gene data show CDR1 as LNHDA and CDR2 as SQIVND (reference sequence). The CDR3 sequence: CASSGTSVNEQFF. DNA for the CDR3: TGTGCCAGTTCGGGGACGAGTGTGAATGAGCAGTTCTTC. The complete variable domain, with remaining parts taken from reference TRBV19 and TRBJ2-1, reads DGGITQSPKYLFRKEGQNVTLSCEQNLNHDAMYWYRQDPGQGLRLIYYSQIVNDFQKGDIAEGYSVSREKKESFPLTVTSAQKNPTAFYLCASSGTSVNEQFFGPGTRLTVL.

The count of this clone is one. The CDR3 DNA reads TGCGCCAGCAGCTACAGTCCCGGGACAGGGACCTACGAGCAGTACTTC. Protein sequence: CASSYSPGTGTYEQYF. The V and J genes are TRBV5-1 and TRBJ2-7, with TRBD1 identical over 9 bases. The CDR3 extends over 16 amino acids. From germline, CDR1 is SGHRS and CDR2 YFSETQ. The trim removed 3 bases at V and 2 bases at J, leaving 9 bases unmatched.

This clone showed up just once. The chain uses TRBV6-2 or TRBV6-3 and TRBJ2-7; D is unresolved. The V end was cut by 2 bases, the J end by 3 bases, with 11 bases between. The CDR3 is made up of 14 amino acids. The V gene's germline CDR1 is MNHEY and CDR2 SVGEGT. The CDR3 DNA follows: TGTGCCAGCAGTTACAGGCGGCCCCACTACGAGCAGTACTTC. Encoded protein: CASSYRRPHYEQYF.

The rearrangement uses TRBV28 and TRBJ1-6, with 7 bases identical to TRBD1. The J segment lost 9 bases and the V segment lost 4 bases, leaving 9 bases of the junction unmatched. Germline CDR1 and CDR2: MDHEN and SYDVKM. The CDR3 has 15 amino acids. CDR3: CASSSSTGQFSPLHF. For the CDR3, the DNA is TGTGCCAGCAGTTCATCGACGGGACAGTTTTCACCCCTCCACTTT.

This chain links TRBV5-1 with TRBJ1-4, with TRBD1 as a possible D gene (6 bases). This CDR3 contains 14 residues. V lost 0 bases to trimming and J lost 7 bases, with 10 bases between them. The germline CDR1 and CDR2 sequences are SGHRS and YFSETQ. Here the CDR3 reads CASSLARGGEKLFF. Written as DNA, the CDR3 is TGCGCCAGCAGCTTGGCCAGGGGCGGTGAAAAACTGTTTTTT.

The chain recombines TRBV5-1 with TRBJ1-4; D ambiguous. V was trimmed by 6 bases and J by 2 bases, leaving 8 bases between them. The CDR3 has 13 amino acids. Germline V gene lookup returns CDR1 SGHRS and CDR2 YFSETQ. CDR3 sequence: CASKPGTNEKLFF. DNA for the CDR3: TGCGCCAGCAAACCCGGGACTAATGAAAAACTGTTTTTT.

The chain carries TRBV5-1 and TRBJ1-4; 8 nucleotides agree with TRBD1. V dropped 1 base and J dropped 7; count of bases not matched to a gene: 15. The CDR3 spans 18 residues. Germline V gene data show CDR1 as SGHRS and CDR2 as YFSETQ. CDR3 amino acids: CASSLLGQASRVGEKLFF. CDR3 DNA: TGCGCCAGCAGCTTGCTGGGACAGGCCTCGCGGGTAGGTGAAAAACTGTTTTTT.

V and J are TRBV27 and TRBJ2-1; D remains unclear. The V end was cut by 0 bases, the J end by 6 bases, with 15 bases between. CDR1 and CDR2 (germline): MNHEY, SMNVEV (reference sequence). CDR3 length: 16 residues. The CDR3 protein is CASSLSPIWKSNEQFF. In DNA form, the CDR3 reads TGTGCCAGCAGTTTATCTCCTATATGGAAGTCCAATGAGCAGTTCTTC.

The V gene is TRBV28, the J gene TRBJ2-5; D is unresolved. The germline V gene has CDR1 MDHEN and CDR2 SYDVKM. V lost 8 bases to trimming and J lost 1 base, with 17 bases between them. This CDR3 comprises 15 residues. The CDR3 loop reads CASLPTGRSQETQYF. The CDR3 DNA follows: TGTGCCAGCCTCCCGACGGGCAGGTCCCAAGAGACCCAGTACTTC.

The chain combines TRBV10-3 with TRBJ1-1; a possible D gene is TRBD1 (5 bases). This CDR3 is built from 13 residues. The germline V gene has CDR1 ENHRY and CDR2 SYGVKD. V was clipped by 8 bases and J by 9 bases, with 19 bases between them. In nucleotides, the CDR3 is TGTGCCATCCGCTTTCAGGGAACGGCGCAAGCTTTCTTT. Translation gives CAIRFQGTAQAFF.